This T cell receptor (beta chain) is from a study of OX40 agonist ivuxolimab in advanced cancers. V was pared by 4 bases and J by 5 bases, with 12 bases of the junction left unmatched. The CDR3 loop spans 17 amino acids. Looked up from germline, CDR1 is MDHEN and CDR2 is SYDVKM. Sequencing was performed with immunoSEQ multiplex PCR; in TCRdb, only in-frame clones are kept and a portion is missing. The sample has roughly 53,000 clones, approximately 88% seen once. For this clone: Its antigen is undetermined.

Points from the study as a whole: Specificity for antigen went undetermined in the expanded peripheral T cells.

The receptor was derived from an adult with an advanced solid tumor such as melanoma, head and neck, liver or kidney cancer. The J gene is TRBJ2-1, the V gene TRBV28, with TRBD2 matching 9 bases. The sample consisted of CD4+ or CD8+ T cells sorted from blood, taken in a trial of the OX40 agonist ivuxolimab. CDR3 residues: CASSSPGTRTSDNEQFF. The CDR3 region has the DNA TGTGCCAGCAGTTCCCCCGGGACAAGGACTAGCGACAATGAGCAGTTCTTC.